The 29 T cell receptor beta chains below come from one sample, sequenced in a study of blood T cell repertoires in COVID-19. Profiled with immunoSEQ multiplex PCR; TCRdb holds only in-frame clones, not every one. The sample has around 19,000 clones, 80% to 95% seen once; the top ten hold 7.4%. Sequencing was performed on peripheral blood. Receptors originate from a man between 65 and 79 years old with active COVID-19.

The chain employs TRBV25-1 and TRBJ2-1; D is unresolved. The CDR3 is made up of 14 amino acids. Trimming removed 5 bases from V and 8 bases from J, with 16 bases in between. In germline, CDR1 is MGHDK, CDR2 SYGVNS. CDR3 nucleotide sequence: TGTGCCAGCAGTCCCCACGTGAATCGCGATGAGCAGTTCTTC. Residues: CASSPHVNRDEQFF.

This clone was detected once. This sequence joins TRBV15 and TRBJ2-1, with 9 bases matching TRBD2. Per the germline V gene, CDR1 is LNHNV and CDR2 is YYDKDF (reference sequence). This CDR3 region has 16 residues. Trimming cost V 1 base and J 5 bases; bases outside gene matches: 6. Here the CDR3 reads CATSRGVASGDNEQFF. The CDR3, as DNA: TGTGCCACCAGCAGAGGTGTGGCTAGCGGGGACAATGAGCAGTTCTTC.

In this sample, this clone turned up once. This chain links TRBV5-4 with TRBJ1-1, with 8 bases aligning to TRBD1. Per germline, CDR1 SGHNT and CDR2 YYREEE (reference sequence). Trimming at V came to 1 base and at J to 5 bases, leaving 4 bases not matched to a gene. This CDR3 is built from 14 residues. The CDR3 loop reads CASSLQGARTEAFF. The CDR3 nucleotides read TGTGCCAGCAGCTTGCAGGGGGCAAGAACTGAAGCTTTCTTT.

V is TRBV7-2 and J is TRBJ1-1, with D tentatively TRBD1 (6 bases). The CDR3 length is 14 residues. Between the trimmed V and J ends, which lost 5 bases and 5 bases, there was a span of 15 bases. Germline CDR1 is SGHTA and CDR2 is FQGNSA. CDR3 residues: CASSNRGGRTEAFF. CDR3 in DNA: TGTGCCAGCAGCAACCGGGGGGGGCGAACTGAAGCTTTCTTT.

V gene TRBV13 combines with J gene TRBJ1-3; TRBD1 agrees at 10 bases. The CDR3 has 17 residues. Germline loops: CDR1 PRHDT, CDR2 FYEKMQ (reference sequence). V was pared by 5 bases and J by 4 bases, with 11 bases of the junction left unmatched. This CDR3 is CASSRSGTGVGGNTIYF. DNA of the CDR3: TGTGCCAGCAGCCGGTCGGGGACAGGGGTAGGAGGAAACACCATATATTTT.

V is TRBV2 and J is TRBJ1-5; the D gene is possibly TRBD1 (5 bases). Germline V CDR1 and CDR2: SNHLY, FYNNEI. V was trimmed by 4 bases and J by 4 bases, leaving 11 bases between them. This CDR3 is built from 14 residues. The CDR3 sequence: CASSGVGQNQPQHF. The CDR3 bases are TGTGCCAGCAGTGGGGTGGGGCAGAATCAGCCCCAGCATTTT. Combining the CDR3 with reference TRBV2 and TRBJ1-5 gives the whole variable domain EPEVTQTPSHQVTQMGQEVILRCVPISNHLYFYWYRQILGQKVEFLVSFYNNEISEKSEIFDDQFSVERPDGSNFTLKIRSTKLEDSAMYFCASSGVGQNQPQHFGDGTRLSIL.

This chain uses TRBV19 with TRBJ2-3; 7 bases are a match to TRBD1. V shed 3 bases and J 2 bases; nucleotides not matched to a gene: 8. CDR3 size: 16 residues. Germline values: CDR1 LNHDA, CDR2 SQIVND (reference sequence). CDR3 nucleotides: TGTGCCAGTAGTATCTTAACGGGACAGATCACAGATACGCAGTATTTT. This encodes CASSILTGQITDTQYF.

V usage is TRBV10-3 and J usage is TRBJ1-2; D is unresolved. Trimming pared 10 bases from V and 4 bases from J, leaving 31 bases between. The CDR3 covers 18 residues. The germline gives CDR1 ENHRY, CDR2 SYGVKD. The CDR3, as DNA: TGTGCCACCAAACCACGGGTAGGTCCTCACCTCGGTGGCTATGGCTACACCTTC. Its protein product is CATKPRVGPHLGGYGYTF.

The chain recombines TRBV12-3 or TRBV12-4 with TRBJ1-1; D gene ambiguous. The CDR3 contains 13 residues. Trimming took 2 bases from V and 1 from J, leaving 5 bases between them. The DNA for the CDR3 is TGTGCCAGCAGTTTACGAGAGAACACTGAAGCTTTCTTT. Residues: CASSLRENTEAFF.

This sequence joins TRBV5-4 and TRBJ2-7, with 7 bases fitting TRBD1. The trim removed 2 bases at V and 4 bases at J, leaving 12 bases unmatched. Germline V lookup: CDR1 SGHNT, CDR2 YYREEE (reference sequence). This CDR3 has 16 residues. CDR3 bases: TGTGCCAGCAGCTTATCAATCCCTGCAGGGGGATACGAGCAGTACTTC. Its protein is CASSLSIPAGGYEQYF.

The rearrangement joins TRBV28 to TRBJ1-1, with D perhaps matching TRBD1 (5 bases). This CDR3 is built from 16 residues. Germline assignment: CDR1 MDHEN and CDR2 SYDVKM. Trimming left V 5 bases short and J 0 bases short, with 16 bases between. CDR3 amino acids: CASSRGDFTMNTEAFF. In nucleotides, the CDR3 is TGTGCCAGCAGTAGAGGGGACTTTACCATGAACACTGAAGCTTTCTTT.

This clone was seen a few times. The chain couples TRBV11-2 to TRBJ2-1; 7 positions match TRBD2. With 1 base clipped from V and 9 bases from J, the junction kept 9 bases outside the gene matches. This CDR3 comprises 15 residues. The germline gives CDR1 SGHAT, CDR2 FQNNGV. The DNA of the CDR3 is TGTGCCAGCAGCTTAGTTCGTCTAGGGAGGGGTGAGCAGTTCTTC. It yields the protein CASSLVRLGRGEQFF.

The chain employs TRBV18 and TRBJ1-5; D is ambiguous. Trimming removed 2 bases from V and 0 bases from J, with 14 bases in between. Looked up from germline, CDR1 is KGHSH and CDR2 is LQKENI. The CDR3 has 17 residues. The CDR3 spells CASSPAAPRGSNQPQHF. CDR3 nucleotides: TGTGCCAGCTCACCAGCGGCGCCGCGGGGTAGCAATCAGCCCCAGCATTTT.

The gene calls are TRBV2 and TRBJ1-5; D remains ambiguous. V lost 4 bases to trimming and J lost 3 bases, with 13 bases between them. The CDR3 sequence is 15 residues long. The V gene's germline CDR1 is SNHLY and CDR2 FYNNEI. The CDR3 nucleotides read TGTGCCAGCAGTGCGAGCAGGCCTGACAATCAGCCCCAGCATTTT. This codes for CASSASRPDNQPQHF.

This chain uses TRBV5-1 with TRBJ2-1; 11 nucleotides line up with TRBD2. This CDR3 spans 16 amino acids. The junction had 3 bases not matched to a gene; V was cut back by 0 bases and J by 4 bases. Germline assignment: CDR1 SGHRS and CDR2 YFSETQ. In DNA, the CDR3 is TGCGCCAGCAGCTTGGCCCCTAGCGGGGGGTACAATGAGCAGTTCTTC. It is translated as CASSLAPSGGYNEQFF.

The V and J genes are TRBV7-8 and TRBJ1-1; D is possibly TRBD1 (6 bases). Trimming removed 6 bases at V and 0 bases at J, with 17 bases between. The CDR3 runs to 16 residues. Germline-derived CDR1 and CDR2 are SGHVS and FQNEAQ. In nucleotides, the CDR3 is TGTGCCAGCAGATCGGGCGGGGGACAAGTGAACACTGAAGCTTTCTTT. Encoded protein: CASRSGGGQVNTEAFF.

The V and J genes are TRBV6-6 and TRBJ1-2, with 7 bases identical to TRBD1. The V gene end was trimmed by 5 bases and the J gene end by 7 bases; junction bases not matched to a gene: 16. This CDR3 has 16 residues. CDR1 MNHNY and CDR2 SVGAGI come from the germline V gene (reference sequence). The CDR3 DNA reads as TGTGCCAGCAGTCGATTCTCTGACAGGGAAGGAGGTGGCTACACCTTC. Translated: CASSRFSDREGGGYTF.

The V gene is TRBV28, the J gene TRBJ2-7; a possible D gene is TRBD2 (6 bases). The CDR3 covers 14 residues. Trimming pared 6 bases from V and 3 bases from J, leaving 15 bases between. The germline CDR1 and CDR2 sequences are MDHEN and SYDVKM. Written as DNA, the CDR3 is TGTGCCAGCAGGGGGGGTGGGAAGTTCTACGAGCAGTACTTC. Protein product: CASRGGGKFYEQYF.

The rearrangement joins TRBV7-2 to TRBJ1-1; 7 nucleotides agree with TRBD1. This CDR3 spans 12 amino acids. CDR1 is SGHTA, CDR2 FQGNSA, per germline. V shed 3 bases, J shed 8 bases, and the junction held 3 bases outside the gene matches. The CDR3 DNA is TGTGCCAGCAGCTTTACGACAGGGGAAGCTTTCTTT. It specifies CASSFTTGEAFF.

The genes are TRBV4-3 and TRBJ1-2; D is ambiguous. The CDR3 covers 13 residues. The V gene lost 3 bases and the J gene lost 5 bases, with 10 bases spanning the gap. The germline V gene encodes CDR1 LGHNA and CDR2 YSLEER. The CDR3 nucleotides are TGCGCCAGCAGCCAGCGGAGTGGTTATGGCTACACCTTC. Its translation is CASSQRSGYGYTF.

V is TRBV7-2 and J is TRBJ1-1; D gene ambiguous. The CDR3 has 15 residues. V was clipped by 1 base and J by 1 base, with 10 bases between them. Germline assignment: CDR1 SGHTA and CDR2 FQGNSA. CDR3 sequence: CASSLDRSRNTEAFF. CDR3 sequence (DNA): TGTGCCAGCAGCTTAGATCGGAGTCGGAACACTGAAGCTTTCTTT.

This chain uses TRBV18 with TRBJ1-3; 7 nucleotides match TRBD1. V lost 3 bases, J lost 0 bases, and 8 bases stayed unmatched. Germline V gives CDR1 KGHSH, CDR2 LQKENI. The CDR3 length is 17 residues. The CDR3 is CASSPWGQTFSGNTIYF. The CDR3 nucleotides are TGTGCCAGCTCACCTTGGGGACAGACCTTCTCTGGAAACACCATATATTTT.

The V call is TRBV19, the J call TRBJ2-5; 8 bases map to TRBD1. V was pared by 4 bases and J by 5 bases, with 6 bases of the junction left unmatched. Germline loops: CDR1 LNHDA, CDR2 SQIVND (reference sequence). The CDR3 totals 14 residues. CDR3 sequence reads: CASSRQGWGETQYF. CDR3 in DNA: TGTGCCAGTAGTAGACAGGGGTGGGGGGAGACCCAGTACTTC. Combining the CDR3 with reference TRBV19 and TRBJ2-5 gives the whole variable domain DGGITQSPKYLFRKEGQNVTLSCEQNLNHDAMYWYRQDPGQGLRLIYYSQIVNDFQKGDIAEGYSVSREKKESFPLTVTSAQKNPTAFYLCASSRQGWGETQYFGPGTRLLVL.

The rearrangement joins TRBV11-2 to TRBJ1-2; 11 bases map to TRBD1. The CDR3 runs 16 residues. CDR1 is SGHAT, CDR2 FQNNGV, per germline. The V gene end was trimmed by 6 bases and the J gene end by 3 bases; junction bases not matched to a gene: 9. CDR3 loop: CASRRTGGATDYGYTF. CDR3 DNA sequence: TGTGCCAGCAGAAGGACAGGGGGCGCGACGGACTATGGCTACACCTTC. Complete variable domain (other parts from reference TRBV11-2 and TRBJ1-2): EAGVAQSPRYKIIEKRQSVAFWCNPISGHATLYWYQQILGQGPKLLIQFQNNGVVDDSQLPKDRFSAERLKGVDSTLKIQPAKLEDSAVYLCASRRTGGATDYGYTFGSGTRLTVV.

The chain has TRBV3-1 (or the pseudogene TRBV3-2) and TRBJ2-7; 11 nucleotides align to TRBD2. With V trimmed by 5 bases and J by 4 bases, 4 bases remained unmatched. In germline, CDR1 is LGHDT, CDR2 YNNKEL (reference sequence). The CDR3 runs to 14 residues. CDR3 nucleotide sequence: TGTGCCAGCAGCTCCGGGACTAGCGGTTACGAGCAGTACTTC. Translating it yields CASSSGTSGYEQYF.

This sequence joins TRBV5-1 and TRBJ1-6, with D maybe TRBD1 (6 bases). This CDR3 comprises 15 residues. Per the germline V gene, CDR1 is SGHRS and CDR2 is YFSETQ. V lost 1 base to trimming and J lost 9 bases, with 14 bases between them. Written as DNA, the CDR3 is TGCGCCAGCAGCTTGACGGGTCAGGGGTTTTCACCCCTCCACTTT. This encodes CASSLTGQGFSPLHF.

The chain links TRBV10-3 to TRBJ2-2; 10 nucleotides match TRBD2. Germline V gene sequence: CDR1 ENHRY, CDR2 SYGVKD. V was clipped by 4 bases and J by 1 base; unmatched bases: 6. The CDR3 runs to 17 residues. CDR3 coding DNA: TGTGCCATCAGTGTGGGTAGCGGGGGGTTGAACACCGGGGAGCTGTTTTTT. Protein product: CAISVGSGGLNTGELFF.

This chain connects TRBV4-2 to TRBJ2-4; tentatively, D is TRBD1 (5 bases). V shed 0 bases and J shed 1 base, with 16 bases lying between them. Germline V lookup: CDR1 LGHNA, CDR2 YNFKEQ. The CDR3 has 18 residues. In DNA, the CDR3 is TGTGCCAGCAGCCAAGATTGGGGCGGTAGGACCGCCAAAAACATTCAGTACTTC. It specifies CASSQDWGGRTAKNIQYF.

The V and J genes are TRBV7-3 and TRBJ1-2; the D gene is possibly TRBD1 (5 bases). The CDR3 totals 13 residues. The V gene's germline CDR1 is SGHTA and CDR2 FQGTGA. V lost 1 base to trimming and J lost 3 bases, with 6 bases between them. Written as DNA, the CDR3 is TGTGCCAGCAGCTTAAGCAGGGACTATGGCTACACCTTC. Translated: CASSLSRDYGYTF.